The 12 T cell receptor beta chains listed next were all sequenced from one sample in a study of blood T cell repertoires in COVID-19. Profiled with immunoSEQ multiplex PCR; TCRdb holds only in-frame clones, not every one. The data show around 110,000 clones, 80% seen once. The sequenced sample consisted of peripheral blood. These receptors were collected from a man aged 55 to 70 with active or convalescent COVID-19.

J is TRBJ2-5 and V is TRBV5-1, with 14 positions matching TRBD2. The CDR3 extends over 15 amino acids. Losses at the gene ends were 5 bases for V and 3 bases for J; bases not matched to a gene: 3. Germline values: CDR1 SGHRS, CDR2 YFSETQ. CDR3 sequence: CASRTSGRAEETQYF. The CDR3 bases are TGCGCCAGCAGGACTAGCGGGAGGGCCGAAGAGACCCAGTACTTC. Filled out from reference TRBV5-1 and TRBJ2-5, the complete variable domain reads KAGVTQTPRYLIKTRGQQVTLSCSPISGHRSVSWYQQTPGQGLQFLFEYFSETQRNKGNFPGRFSGRQFSNSRSEMNVSTLELGDSALYLCASRTSGRAEETQYFGPGTRLLVL.

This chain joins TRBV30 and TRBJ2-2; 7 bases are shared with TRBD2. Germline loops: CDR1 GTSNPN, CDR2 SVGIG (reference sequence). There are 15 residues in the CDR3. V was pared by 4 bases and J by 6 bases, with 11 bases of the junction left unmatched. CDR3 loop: CAWNRLAGVAGELFF. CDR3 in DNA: TGTGCCTGGAACAGGTTGGCGGGAGTCGCCGGGGAGCTGTTTTTT.

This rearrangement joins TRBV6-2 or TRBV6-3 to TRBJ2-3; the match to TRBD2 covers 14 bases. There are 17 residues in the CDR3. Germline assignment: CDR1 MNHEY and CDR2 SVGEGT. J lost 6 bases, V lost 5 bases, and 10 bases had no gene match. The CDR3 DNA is TGTGCCAGCAGTCGCGGGACTAGCGGGAGCATAAGGGATACGCAGTATTTT. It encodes CASSRGTSGSIRDTQYF.

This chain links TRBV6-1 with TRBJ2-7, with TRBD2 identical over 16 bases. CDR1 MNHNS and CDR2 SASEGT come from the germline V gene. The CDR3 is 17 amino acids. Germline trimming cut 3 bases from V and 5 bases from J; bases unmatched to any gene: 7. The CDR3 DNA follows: TGTGCCAGCAGTGACATCCTGGGACTAGCGGGAGGGGACGAGCAGTACTTC. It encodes CASSDILGLAGGDEQYF.

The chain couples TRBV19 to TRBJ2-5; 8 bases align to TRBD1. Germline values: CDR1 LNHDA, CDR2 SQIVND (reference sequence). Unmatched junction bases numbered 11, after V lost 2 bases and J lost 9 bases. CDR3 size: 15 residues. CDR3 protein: CASSITRQGKFPQYF. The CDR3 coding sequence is TGTGCCAGTAGTATAACCCGACAGGGGAAGTTCCCCCAGTACTTC.

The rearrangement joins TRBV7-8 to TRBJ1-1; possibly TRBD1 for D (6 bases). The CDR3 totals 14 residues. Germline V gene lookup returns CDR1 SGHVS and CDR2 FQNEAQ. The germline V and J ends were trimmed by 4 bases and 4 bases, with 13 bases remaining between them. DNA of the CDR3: TGTGCCAGCAGCTCGAGGGGGATGAGCACTGAAGCTTTCTTT. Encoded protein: CASSSRGMSTEAFF.

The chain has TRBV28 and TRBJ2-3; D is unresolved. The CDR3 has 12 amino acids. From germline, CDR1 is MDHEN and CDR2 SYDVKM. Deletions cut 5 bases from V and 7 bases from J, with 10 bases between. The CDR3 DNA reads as TGTGCCAGCAGTCCCTCCCGTAATACGCAGTATTTT. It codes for CASSPSRNTQYF.

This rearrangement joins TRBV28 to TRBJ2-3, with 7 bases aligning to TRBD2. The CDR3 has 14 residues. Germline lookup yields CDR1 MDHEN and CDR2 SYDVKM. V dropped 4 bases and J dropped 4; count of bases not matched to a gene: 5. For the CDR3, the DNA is TGTGCCAGCAGTTGGGGGGGACCCCCAGATACGCAGTATTTT. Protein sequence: CASSWGGPPDTQYF.

This CDR3 reads CACTDRALSGNTIYF. In DNA, the CDR3 is TGTGCCTGTACGGACAGGGCCCTCTCTGGAAACACCATATATTTT. The V gene is TRBV30, the J gene TRBJ1-3; 8 bases match TRBD1. The CDR3 contains 15 residues. V lost 6 bases and J lost 0; bases outside the gene matches: 7. CDR1 is GTSNPN, CDR2 SVGIG, per germline (reference sequence). The full variable domain, rest sourced from reference TRBV30 and TRBJ1-3, is SQTIHQWPATLVQPVGSPLSLECTVEGTSNPNLYWYRQAAGRGLQLLFYSVGIGQISSEVPQNLSASRPQDRQFILSSKKLLLSDSGFYLCACTDRALSGNTIYFGEGSWLTVV.

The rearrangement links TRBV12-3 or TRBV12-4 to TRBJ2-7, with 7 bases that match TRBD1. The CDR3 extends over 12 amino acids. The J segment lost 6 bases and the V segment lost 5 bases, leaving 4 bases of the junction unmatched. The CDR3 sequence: CASSLPGGEQYF. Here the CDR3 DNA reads TGTGCCAGCAGTCTCCCAGGGGGCGAGCAGTACTTC.

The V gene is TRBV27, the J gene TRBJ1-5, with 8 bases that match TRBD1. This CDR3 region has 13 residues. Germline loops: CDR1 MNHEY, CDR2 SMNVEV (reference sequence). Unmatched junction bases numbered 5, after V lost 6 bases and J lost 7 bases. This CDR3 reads CASRQDRAQPQHF. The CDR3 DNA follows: TGTGCCAGCAGGCAGGACAGGGCCCAGCCCCAGCATTTT.

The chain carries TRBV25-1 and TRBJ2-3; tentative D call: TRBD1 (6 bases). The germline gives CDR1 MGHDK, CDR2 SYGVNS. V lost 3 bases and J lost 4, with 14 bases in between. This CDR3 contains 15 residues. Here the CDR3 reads CASSDRIRQADTQYF. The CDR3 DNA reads TGTGCCAGCAGTGATCGAATCAGACAGGCAGATACGCAGTATTTT.